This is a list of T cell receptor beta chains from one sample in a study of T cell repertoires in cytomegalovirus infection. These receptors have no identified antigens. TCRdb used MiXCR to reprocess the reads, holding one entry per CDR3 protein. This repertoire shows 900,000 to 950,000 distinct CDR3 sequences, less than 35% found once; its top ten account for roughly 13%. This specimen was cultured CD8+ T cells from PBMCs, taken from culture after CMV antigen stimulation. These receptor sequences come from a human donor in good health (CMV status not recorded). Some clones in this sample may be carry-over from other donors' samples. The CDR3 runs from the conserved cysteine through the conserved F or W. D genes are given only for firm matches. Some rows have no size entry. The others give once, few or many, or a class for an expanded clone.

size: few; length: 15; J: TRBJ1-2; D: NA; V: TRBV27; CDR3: CASSSDGGYIYGYTF; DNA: TGTGCCAGCAGTTCAGACGGGGGCTACATCTATGGCTACACCTTC
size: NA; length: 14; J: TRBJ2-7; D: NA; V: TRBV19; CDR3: CASTSRGLGYEQYF; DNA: TGTGCCAGTACCTCCCGGGGGCTAGGCTACGAGCAGTACTTC
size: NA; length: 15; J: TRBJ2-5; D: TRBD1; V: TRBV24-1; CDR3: CATSDQTGLQETQYF; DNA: TGTGCCACCAGTGACCAGACAGGGTTACAAGAGACCCAGTACTTC
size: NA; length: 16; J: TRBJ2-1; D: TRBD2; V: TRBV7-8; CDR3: CASSGGGRGGYNEQFF; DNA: TGTGCCAGCAGCGGGGGGGGGCGGGGGGGGTACAATGAGCAGTTCTTC
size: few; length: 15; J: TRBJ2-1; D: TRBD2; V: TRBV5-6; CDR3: CASSTSGTSHNEQFF; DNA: TGTGCCAGCAGCACCTCCGGGACTAGTCACAATGAGCAGTTCTTC
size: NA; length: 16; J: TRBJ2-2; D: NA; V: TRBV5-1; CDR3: CASSLRFGPMGGELFF; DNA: TGCGCCAGCAGCCTCAGGTTCGGACCAATGGGCGGGGAGCTGTTTTTT
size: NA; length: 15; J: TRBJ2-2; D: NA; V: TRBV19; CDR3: CASSVGTSHTGELFF; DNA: TGTGCCAGTAGTGTCGGGACATCCCACACCGGGGAGCTGTTTTTT
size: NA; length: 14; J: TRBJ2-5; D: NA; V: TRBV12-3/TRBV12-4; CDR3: CASSSVGGGETQYF; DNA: TGTGCCAGCAGCTCGGTGGGAGGGGGGGAGACCCAGTACTTC
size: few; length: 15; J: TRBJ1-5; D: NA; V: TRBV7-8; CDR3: CASSPCVRCNQPQHF; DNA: TGTGCCAGCAGCCCATGCGTTCGATGCAATCAGCCCCAGCATTTT
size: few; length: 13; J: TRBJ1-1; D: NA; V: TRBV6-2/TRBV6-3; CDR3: CASSLWSDTEAFF; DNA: TGTGCCAGCAGCCTCTGGAGCGACACTGAAGCTTTCTTT
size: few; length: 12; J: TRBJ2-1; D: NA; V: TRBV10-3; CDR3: CAISVGDPEQFF; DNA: TGTGCCATCAGCGTGGGGGATCCCGAGCAGTTCTTC
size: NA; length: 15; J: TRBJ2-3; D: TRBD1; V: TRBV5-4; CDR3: CASSPGQVLTDTQYF; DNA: TGTGCCAGCAGCCCAGGACAGGTTTTGACAGATACGCAGTATTTT
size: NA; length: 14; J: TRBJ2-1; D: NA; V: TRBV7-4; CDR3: CASSPPGVNNEQFF; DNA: TGTGCCAGCAGCCCCCCCGGCGTAAACAATGAGCAGTTCTTC
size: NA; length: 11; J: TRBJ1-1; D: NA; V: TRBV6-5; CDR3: CASSYFGEAFF; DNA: TGTGCCAGCAGTTACTTCGGTGAAGCTTTCTTT
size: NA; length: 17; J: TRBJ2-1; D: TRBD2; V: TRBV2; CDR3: CASSEGHLFGGGDEQFF; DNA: TGTGCCAGCAGTGAAGGCCACCTATTCGGGGGGGGGGATGAGCAGTTCTTC
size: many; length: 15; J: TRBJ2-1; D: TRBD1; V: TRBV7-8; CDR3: CASSSGTGNYNEQFF; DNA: TGTGCCAGCAGCTCCGGGACAGGGAACTACAATGAGCAGTTCTTC
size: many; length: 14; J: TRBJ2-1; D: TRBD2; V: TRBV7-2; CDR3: CASSPLTSGDEQFF; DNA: TGTGCCAGCAGCCCCCTGACTAGCGGCGATGAGCAGTTCTTC
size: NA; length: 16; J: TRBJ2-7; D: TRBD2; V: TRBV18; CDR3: CASSPNPSGGIYEQYF; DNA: TGTGCCAGCTCACCAAACCCCAGCGGGGGGATCTACGAGCAGTACTTC
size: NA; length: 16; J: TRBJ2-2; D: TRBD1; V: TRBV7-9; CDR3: CASSLPWTGSGEELFF; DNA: TGTGCCAGCAGCTTACCCTGGACAGGCTCCGGCGAGGAGCTGTTTTTT
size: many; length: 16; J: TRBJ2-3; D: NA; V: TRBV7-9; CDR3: CASSSLLSTSTDTQYF; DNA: TGTGCCAGCAGCTCCCTTTTGAGCACTAGCACAGATACGCAGTATTTT
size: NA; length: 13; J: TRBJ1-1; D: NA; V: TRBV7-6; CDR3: CASSLGMNTQAFF; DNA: TGTGCCAGCAGCTTAGGTATGAACACTCAAGCTTTCTTT
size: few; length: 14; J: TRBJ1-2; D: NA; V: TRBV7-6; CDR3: CASSLGGPYYGYTF; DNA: TGTGCCAGCAGCTTAGGGGGGCCTTACTATGGCTACACCTTC
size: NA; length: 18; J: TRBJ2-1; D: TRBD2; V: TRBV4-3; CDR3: CASSLLYPATSGENEQFF; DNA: TGCGCCAGCAGCCTCCTCTACCCGGCCACTAGCGGGGAAAATGAGCAGTTCTTC
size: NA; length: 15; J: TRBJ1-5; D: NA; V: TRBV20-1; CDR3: CSARGQDYSNQPQHF; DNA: TGCAGTGCTAGAGGTCAGGACTATAGCAATCAGCCCCAGCATTTT
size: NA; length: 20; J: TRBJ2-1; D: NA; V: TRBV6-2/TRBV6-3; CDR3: CASSYSTEILGGTLYNEQFF; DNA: TGTGCCAGCAGTTACTCGACGGAGATTCTCGGGGGCACCCTCTACAATGAGCAGTTCTTC
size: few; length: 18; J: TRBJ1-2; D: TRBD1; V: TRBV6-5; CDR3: CASSLNEVPGQGARGYTF; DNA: TGTGCCAGCAGTCTTAACGAAGTTCCGGGACAGGGGGCGCGGGGCTACACCTTC
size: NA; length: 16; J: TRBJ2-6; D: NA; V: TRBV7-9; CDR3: CASSIDGRSGANVLTF; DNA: TGTGCCAGCAGCATAGATGGTAGGTCCGGGGCCAACGTCCTGACTTTC
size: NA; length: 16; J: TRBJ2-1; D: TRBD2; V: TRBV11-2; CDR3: CASSTYEGSGGYEQFF; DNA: TGTGCCAGCAGCACCTATGAGGGTAGCGGGGGTTATGAGCAGTTCTTC
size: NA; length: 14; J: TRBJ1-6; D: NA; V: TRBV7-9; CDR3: CASRRGRDNSPLQF; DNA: TGTGCCAGCAGACGGGGACGGGATAATTCACCCCTCCAGTTT
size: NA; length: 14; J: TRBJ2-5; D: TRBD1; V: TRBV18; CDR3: CASSPLDREETQYF; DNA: TGTGCCAGCTCACCCTTGGACAGGGAAGAGACCCAGTACTTC
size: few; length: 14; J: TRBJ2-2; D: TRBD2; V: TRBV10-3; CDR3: CAILSGGVTGELFF; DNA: TGTGCCATATTAAGCGGGGGAGTCACCGGGGAGCTGTTTTTT
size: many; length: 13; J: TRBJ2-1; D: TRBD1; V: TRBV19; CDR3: CASRRTGLDEQFF; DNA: TGTGCCAGTAGGCGGACAGGGCTCGATGAGCAGTTCTTC
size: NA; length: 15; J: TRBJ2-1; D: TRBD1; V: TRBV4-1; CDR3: CASSQDGDRRREQFF; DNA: TGCGCCAGCAGCCAAGATGGGGACAGGAGAAGAGAGCAGTTCTTC
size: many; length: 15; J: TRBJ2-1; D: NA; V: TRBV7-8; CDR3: CASSPGSGPYNEQFF; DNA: TGTGCCAGCAGCCCGGGTTCGGGGCCTTACAATGAGCAGTTCTTC
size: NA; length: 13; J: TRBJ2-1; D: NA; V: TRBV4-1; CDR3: CASSRHSGLEQFF; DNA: TGCGCCAGCAGCCGACATAGCGGTTTGGAGCAGTTCTTC
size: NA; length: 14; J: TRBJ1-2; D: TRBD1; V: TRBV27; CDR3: CASSSGGGGYGYTF; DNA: TGTGCCAGCAGTTCAGGGGGCGGGGGCTATGGCTACACCTTC
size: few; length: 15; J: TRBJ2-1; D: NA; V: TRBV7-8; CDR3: CASSTIADSYNEQFF; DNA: TGTGCCAGCAGCACTATAGCGGATTCCTACAATGAGCAGTTCTTC
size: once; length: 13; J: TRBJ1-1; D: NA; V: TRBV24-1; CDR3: CATSDLGGAEAFF; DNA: TGTGCCACCAGTGATTTGGGGGGAGCTGAAGCTTTCTTT
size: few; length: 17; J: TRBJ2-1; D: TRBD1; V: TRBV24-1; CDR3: CATSDFNEGTGITEQFF; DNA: TGTGCCACCAGTGATTTCAACGAAGGGACAGGGATCACTGAGCAGTTCTTC
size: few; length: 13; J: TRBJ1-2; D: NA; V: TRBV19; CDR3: CASSPGLPWGYTF; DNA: TGTGCCAGTAGCCCCGGACTGCCGTGGGGCTACACCTTC
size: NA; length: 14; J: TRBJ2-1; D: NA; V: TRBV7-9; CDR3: CASSSTDRYNEQFF; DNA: TGTGCCAGCAGCTCTACGGACAGATACAATGAGCAGTTCTTC
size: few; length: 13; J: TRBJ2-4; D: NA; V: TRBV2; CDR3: CASLLSGENIQYF; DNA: TGTGCCAGCCTCCTTTCGGGGGAAAACATTCAGTACTTC
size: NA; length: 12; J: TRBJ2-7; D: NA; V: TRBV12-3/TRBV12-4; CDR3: CASTLGGNEQYF; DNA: TGTGCCAGCACCCTTGGAGGGAACGAGCAGTACTTC
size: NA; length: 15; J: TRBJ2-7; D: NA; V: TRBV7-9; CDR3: CASSSPRDNSYEQCF; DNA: TGTGCCAGCAGCAGCCCCCGGGACAATTCCTACGAGCAGTGCTTC
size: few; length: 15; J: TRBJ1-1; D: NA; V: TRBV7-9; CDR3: CASSLGATLNTEAFF; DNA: TGTGCCAGCAGCTTGGGTGCGACCCTCAACACTGAAGCTTTCTTT
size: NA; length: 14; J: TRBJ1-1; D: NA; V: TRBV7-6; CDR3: CASRLAQGVTEAFF; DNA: TGTGCCAGCAGATTAGCACAGGGTGTCACTGAAGCTTTCTTT
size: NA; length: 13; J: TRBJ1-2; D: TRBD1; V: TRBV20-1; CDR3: CSATQGAPDGYTF; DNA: TGCAGTGCTACTCAGGGGGCGCCGGATGGCTACACCTTC
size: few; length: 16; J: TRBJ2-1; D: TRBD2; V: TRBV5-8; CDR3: CASSLGVAGSYNEQFF; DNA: TGTGCCAGCAGCTTGGGGGTAGCGGGCTCCTACAATGAGCAGTTCTTC